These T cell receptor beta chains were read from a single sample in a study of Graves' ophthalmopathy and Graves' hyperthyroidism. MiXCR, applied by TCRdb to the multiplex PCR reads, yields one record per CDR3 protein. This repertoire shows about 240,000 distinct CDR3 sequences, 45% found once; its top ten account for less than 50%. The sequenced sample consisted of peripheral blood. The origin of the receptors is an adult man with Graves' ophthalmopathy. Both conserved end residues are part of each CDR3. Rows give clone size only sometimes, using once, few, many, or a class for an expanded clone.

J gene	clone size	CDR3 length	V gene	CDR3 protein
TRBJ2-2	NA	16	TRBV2	CASISGREANTGELFF
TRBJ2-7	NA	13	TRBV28	CASSPKLGWEQYF
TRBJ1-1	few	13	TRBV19	CASIGKGPSEAFF
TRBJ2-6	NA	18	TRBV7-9	CASSLGDPAIPGANVLTF
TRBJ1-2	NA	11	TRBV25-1	CASSVGVGYTF
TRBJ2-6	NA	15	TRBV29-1	CSVRRGASGANVLTF
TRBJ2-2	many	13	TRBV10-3	CAISGGSGGELFF
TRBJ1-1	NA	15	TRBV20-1	CSASGAGDSNTEAFF
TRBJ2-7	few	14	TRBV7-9	CASSSSDRTYEQYF
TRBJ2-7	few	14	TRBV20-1	CSARDPVRIYEQYF
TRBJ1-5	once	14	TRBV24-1	CATSAGYSNQPQHF
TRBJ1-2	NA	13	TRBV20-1	CSASGQGETGYTF
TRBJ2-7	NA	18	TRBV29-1	CSVEERRRQGSFMYEQYF
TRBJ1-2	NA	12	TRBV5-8	CASSLWNYGYTF
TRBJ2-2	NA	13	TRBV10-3	CAIRTGGPGELFF
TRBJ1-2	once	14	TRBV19	CASSRDGTGDGYTF
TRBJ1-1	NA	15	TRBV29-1	CSVENTGGARTEAFF